This T cell receptor beta chain came from a study of blood T cells in healthy people across ages. The CDR3 is 15 amino acids. Trimming cost V 4 bases and J 1 base; bases outside gene matches: 6. CDR1 and CDR2 from the germline V gene are SQVTM and ANQGSEA. Study-wide points: Higher diversity and more naive CD4+ cells were features of long-lived donors, compared to aged donors.

This clonotype was detected many times. Antigen specificity is unknown. Then a second PCR, running about 6 to 11 cycles, was carried out with a sample-barcoded 5' primer and a J-beta primer mix. One entry per CDR3 protein results from TCRdb running MiXCR on the 5' RACE reads. The data contain approximately 670,000 distinct CDR3 sequences, around 43% of them singletons. This TCR derives from a man at least 80 years old in good health. This chain links TRBV29-1 with TRBJ2-4, with 8 positions matching TRBD1. Sequencing was performed on blood. CDR3 sequence: CSVGYRGSAKNIQYF. For the CDR3, the DNA is TGCAGCGTTGGATACAGGGGGAGCGCCAAAAACATTCAGTACTTC.